Following are 5 T cell receptor beta chains from one sample sequenced in a study of T cell responses to AZD1222 COVID-19 vaccine. Method: immunoSEQ multiplex PCR; TCRdb's copy keeps in-frame clones and lacks some. This table has 100,000 to 150,000 clones, more than 75% appearing once. Specimen: peripheral blood, collected on day 0 of AZD1222 vaccination. The receptors were gathered from an adult in good health.

The rearrangement links TRBV11-3 to TRBJ2-7, with D possibly being TRBD1 or TRBD2 (5 bases each). Trimming took off 1 base at V and 0 bases at J, with 19 bases between the two ends. Germline CDR1 and CDR2: SGHNT and YENEEA. This CDR3 spans 18 amino acids. DNA of the CDR3: TGTGCCAGCAGCTTAGTGTTGTGGGGACGACGGAACTCCTACGAGCAGTACTTC. It is translated as CASSLVLWGRRNSYEQYF.

The sample holds one count of this clone. The chain uses TRBV4-3 and TRBJ2-3; no firm D call. This CDR3 contains 14 residues. Germline V lookup: CDR1 LGHNA, CDR2 YSLEER. V lost 3 bases and J 6 bases, leaving 13 bases between the germline ends. In DNA, the CDR3 is TGCGCCAGCAGCCATGGCAGAGGAGCCGATACGCAGTATTTT. Encoded protein: CASSHGRGADTQYF.

The J gene is TRBJ1-5, the V gene TRBV19, with TRBD1 as a possible D gene (5 bases). Trimming cost V 9 bases and J 0 bases, with 24 bases left between them. The CDR3 runs 18 residues. From germline, CDR1 is LNHDA and CDR2 SQIVND (reference sequence). The chain's CDR3 is CARRYLGQDDFSNQPQHF. The DNA for the CDR3 is TGTGCCAGGAGATATTTGGGGCAGGACGACTTTAGCAATCAGCCCCAGCATTTT.

The rearrangement links TRBV11-2 to TRBJ2-2, with D possibly matching TRBD2 (6 bases). Looked up from germline, CDR1 is SGHAT and CDR2 is FQNNGV. The CDR3 loop spans 15 amino acids. V lost 1 base to trimming and J lost 7 bases, with 13 bases between them. This chain's CDR3 is CASSLATSGGGELFF. CDR3 nucleotides: TGTGCCAGCAGCTTAGCGACTAGTGGGGGCGGGGAGCTGTTTTTT.

The chain couples TRBV2 to TRBJ1-1; 8 nucleotides match TRBD1. V shed 5 bases and J 7 bases; nucleotides not matched to a gene: 9. Germline assignment: CDR1 SNHLY and CDR2 FYNNEI. The CDR3 has 14 amino acids. CDR3 bases: TGTGCCAGCAGTACAGTTACAGGGGGGGATGAAGCTTTCTTT. Translating it yields CASSTVTGGDEAFF.